This record concerns one T cell receptor beta chain sequence. Antigen: not known. The sample originates from a study of T cells in localized non-small cell lung cancer. Broader study findings: In adjacent lung appeared a median around 62 of the top 100 tumor clones. A higher density of T cells in blood coincided with extended overall survival. There was higher T cell clonality in uninvolved adjacent lung than in tumor, and it was highest there.

The assay was immunoSEQ multiplex PCR, and TCRdb's table has in-frame clones only and misses some. The sample holds about 39,000 clones, about 85% seen once. The V gene's germline CDR1 is MNHEY and CDR2 SVGAGI. Trimming shortened V by 0 bases and J by 8 bases, and 11 bases separated the two germline ends. The CDR3 runs to 13 residues. Here the sequenced sample was PBMCs, taken before any cancer treatment. V usage is TRBV6-5 and J usage is TRBJ2-7; no definite D call. This sequence was found in a woman aged 40-70 years with stage II squamous cell lung carcinoma. The CDR3 here is CASSYSTLAQQYF. As DNA, the CDR3 is TGTGCCAGCAGTTACTCGACCTTGGCTCAGCAGTACTTC.